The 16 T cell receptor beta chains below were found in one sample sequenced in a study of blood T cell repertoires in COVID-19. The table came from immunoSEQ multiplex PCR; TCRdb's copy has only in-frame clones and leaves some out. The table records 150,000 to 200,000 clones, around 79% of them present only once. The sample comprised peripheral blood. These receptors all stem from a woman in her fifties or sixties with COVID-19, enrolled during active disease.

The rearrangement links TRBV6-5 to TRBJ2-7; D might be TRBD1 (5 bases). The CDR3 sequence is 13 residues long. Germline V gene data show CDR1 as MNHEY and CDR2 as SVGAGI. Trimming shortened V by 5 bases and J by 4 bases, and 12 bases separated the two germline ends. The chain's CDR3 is CASSHRSRYEQYF. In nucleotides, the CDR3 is TGTGCCAGCAGTCACAGGTCCAGGTACGAGCAGTACTTC.

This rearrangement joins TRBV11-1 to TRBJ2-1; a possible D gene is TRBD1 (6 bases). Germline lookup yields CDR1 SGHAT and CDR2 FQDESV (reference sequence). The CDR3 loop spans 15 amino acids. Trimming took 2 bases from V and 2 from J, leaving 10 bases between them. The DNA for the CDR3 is TGTGCCAGCAGCTTACTAGGACAGCCCTACAATGAGCAGTTCTTC. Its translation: CASSLLGQPYNEQFF.

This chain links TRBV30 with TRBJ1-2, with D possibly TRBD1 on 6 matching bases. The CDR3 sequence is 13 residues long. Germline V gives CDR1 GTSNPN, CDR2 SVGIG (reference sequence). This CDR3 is CAFTGQFNYGYTF. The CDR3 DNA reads TGTGCTTTCACAGGACAGTTCAACTATGGCTACACCTTC.

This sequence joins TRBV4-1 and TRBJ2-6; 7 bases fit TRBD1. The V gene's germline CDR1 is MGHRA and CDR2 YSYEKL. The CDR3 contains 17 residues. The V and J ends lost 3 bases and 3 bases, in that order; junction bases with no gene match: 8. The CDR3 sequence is CASSHQLQGIGANVLTF. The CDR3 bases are TGCGCCAGCAGCCACCAACTACAGGGGATTGGGGCCAACGTCCTGACTTTC.

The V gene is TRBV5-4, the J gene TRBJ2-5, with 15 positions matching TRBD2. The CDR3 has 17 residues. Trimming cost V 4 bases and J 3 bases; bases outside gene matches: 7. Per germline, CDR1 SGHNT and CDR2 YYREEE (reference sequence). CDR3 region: CASSAGLAGGPEETQYF. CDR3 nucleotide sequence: TGTGCCAGCAGCGCCGGACTAGCGGGAGGGCCTGAAGAGACCCAGTACTTC.

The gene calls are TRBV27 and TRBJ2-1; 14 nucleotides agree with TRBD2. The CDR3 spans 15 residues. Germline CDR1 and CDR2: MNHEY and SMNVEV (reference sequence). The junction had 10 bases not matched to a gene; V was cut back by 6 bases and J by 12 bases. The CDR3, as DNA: TGTGCCAGCAGATCAACCGGGACTAGCGGGAGAGGGCAGTTCTTC. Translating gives CASRSTGTSGRGQFF.

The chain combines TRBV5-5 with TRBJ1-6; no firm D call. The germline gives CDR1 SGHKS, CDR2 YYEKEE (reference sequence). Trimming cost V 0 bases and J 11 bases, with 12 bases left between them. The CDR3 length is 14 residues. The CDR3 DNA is TGTGCCAGCAGCTTGGATGTGGGCCGGACACCCCTCCACTTT. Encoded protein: CASSLDVGRTPLHF. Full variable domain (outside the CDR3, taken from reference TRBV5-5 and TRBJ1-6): DAGVTQSPTHLIKTRGQQVTLRCSPISGHKSVSWYQQVLGQGPQFIFQYYEKEERGRGNFPDRFSARQFPNYSSELNVNALLLGDSALYLCASSLDVGRTPLHFGNGTRLTVT.

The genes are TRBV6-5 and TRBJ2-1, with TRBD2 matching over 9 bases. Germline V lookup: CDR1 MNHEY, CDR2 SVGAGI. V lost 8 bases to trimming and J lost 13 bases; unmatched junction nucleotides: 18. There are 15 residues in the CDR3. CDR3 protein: CASSPMRLAVGGQFF. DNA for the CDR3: TGTGCCAGCTCCCCGATGAGACTAGCGGTGGGGGGCCAGTTCTTC.

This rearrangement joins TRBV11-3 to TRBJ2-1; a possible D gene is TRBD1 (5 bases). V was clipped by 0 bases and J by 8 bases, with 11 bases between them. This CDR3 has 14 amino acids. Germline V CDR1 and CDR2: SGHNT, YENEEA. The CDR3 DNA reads TGTGCCAGCAGCTTAGATCAAGTGGGGCATGAGCAGTTCTTC. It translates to CASSLDQVGHEQFF. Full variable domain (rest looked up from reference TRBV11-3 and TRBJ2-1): EAGVVQSPRYKIIEKKQPVAFWCNPISGHNTLYWYLQNLGQGPELLIRYENEEAVDDSQLPKDRFSAERLKGVDSTLKIQPAELGDSAVYLCASSLDQVGHEQFFGPGTRLTVL.

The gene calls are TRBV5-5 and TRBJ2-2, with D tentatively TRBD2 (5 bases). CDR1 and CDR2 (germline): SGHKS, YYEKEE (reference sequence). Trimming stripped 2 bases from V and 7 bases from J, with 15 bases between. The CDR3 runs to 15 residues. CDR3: CASSLDGSVNGELFF. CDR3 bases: TGTGCCAGCAGCTTAGATGGGAGCGTAAACGGGGAGCTGTTTTTT.

CDR3 region: CASSLWASGGAETSTDTQYF. The CDR3 DNA is TGTGCCAGCAGTTTATGGGCTAGCGGGGGGGCGGAAACTAGCACAGATACGCAGTATTTT. J is TRBJ2-3 and V is TRBV28; 12 nucleotides agree with TRBD2. Germline CDR1 and CDR2: MDHEN and SYDVKM. This CDR3 has 20 residues. With 0 bases clipped from V and 0 bases from J, the junction kept 10 bases outside the gene matches.

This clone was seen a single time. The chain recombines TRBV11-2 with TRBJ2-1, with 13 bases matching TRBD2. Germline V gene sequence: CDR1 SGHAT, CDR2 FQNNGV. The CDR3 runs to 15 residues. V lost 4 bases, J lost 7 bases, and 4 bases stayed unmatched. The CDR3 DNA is TGTGCCAGCAGCTCTGAGGGACTAGCGGGGAATGAGCAGTTCTTC. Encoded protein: CASSSEGLAGNEQFF.

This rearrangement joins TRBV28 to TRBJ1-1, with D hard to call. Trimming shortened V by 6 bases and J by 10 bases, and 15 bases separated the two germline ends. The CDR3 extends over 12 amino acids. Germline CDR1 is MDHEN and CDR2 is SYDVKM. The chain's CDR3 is CASSPGAGRAFF. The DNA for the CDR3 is TGTGCCAGCAGCCCTGGAGCTGGGAGAGCTTTCTTT.

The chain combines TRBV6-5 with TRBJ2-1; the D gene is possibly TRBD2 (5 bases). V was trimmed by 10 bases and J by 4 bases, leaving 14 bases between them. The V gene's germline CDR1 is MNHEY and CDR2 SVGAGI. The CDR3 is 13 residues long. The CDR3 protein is CAIQSGLYNEQFF. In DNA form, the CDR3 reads TGTGCCATCCAATCAGGACTTTACAATGAGCAGTTCTTC.

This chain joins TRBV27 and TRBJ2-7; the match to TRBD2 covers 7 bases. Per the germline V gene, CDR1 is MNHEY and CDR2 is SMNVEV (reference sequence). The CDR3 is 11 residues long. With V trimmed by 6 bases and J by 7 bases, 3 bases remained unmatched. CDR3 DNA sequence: TGTGCCAGCAGCTCGGGAGGTGAGCAGTACTTC. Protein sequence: CASSSGGEQYF.

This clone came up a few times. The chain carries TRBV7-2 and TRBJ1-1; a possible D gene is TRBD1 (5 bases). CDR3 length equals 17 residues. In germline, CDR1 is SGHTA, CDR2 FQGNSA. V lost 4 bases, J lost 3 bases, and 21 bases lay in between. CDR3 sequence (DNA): TGTGCCAGCAGCTACCCCGCCAGGGTTAGTTGGGACACTGAAGCTTTCTTT. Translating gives CASSYPARVSWDTEAFF.